Shown below are 13 T cell receptor beta chains from a single sample sequenced in a study of shared clonotypes between healthy human individuals. Generated by immunoSEQ multiplex PCR, the TCRdb table keeps only in-frame clones and is missing some. Here the sample spans a few million clones, approximately 92% being singletons. The sequenced sample was naive CD4+ T cells sorted from blood. Subset of the sample: CD45RA+ positively selected. Receptor source: a man in his late teens or twenties in good health.

The V gene is TRBV11-3, the J gene TRBJ1-6; possibly TRBD1 for D (5 bases). The CDR3 runs to 16 residues. Trimming stripped 2 bases from V and 0 bases from J, with 8 bases between. CDR1 SGHNT and CDR2 YENEEA come from the germline V gene. The CDR3 DNA reads as TGTGCCAGCAGCTTAATTAGGGGCTCCTATAATTCACCCCTCCACTTT. This translates into CASSLIRGSYNSPLHF.

This clone was observed a few times. The chain joins TRBV28 to TRBJ1-5; no reliable D call. Between the trimmed V and J ends, which lost 6 bases and 6 bases, there was a span of 15 bases. The CDR3 has 14 residues. Germline CDR1 and CDR2: MDHEN and SYDVKM. In DNA form, the CDR3 reads TGTGCCAGCAGCCCGGGCCAGTGGAGTCAGCCCCAGCATTTT. Protein product: CASSPGQWSQPQHF.

The genes are TRBV4-2 and TRBJ1-3; 9 bases map to TRBD1. CDR1 LGHNA and CDR2 YNFKEQ come from the germline V gene. This CDR3 has 15 residues. With V trimmed by 4 bases and J by 8 bases, 9 bases remained unmatched. In nucleotides, the CDR3 is TGTGCCAGCAGCCGCCCCGGGACAGGGTGGGACACCATATATTTT. Residues: CASSRPGTGWDTIYF.

About this clone itself: The same CDR3 also results from other DNA sequences found in this sample. V and J are TRBV5-1 and TRBJ2-5, with 7 bases aligning to TRBD1. CDR1 SGHRS and CDR2 YFSETQ come from the germline V gene. This CDR3 comprises 14 residues. The ends lost 2 bases at V and 5 bases at J; junction bases unmatched: 6. The CDR3 bases are TGCGCCAGCAGCTTAAGGACAGGAGAGGAGACCCAGTACTTC. It codes for CASSLRTGEETQYF.

This chain joins TRBV6-5 and TRBJ1-2; TRBD1 agrees at 8 bases. Germline trimming cut 0 bases from V and 2 bases from J; bases unmatched to any gene: 5. This CDR3 spans 16 amino acids. The V gene's germline CDR1 is MNHEY and CDR2 SVGAGI. In nucleotides, the CDR3 is TGTGCCAGCAGTTACTCGCTTTACAGGGGGAACTATGGCTACACCTTC. Translation: CASSYSLYRGNYGYTF.

This rearrangement joins TRBV7-2 to TRBJ2-1; weak D call: TRBD2 (6 bases). The CDR3 contains 15 residues. Between the trimmed V and J ends, which lost 4 bases and 10 bases, there was a span of 20 bases. CDR1 SGHTA and CDR2 FQGNSA come from the germline V gene. The CDR3 region has the DNA TGTGCCAGCAGCTCTTACCGGGACTCCTATAGAGAGCAGTTCTTC. It yields the protein CASSSYRDSYREQFF.

The chain is built from TRBV9 and TRBJ2-5; D is tentatively TRBD1 or TRBD2 (5 bases each). The germline V gene encodes CDR1 SGDLS and CDR2 YYNGEE. Trimming removed 4 bases from V and 5 bases from J, with 15 bases in between. The CDR3 length is 14 residues. CDR3 region: CASSPRGVGETQYF. CDR3 bases: TGTGCCAGCAGCCCAAGAGGGGTCGGGGAGACCCAGTACTTC.

This chain links TRBV2 with TRBJ2-1, with 7 bases aligning to TRBD2. The CDR3 is 16 residues long. Unmatched junction bases numbered 8, after V lost 6 bases and J lost 0 bases. Germline lookup yields CDR1 SNHLY and CDR2 FYNNEI. CDR3 nucleotides: TGTGCCAGCAGAAGGGACTATTCTAGCTCCTACAATGAGCAGTTCTTC. It is translated as CASRRDYSSSYNEQFF.

J is TRBJ2-1 and V is TRBV6-1; 10 nucleotides line up with TRBD2. CDR1 MNHNS and CDR2 SASEGT come from the germline V gene. The CDR3 extends over 14 amino acids. V shed 7 bases, J shed 7 bases, and the junction held 7 bases outside the gene matches. CDR3 in amino acids: CASKVAGGRNEQFF. In DNA form, the CDR3 reads TGTGCCAGCAAAGTAGCGGGGGGCCGGAATGAGCAGTTCTTC.

The gene calls are TRBV7-2 and TRBJ2-7, with 8 bases matching TRBD2. This CDR3 spans 15 amino acids. Germline values: CDR1 SGHTA, CDR2 FQGNSA. V shed 0 bases and J 6 bases; nucleotides not matched to a gene: 7. In DNA form, the CDR3 reads TGTGCCAGCAGCTTAGCGGGACTAGGGGTCTCCGAGCAGTACTTC. Its protein product is CASSLAGLGVSEQYF.

The chain joins TRBV5-6 to TRBJ1-1; D uncertain. Germline CDR1 and CDR2: SGHDT and YYEEEE. This CDR3 contains 14 residues. V lost 0 bases and J lost 7, with 13 bases in between. The CDR3, as DNA: TGTGCCAGCAGCTTGGTACACGGCGGAAGTGAAGCTTTCTTT. This gives the protein CASSLVHGGSEAFF. The complete variable domain, with remaining parts taken from reference TRBV5-6 and TRBJ1-1, reads DAGVTQSPTHLIKTRGQQVTLRCSPKSGHDTVSWYQQALGQGPQFIFQYYEEEERQRGNFPDRFSGHQFPNYSSELNVNALLLGDSALYLCASSLVHGGSEAFFGQGTRLTVV.

This chain links TRBV5-4 with TRBJ1-5; D is ambiguous. Germline CDR1 reads SGHNT; CDR2 reads YYREEE (reference sequence). V lost 0 bases and J 2 bases, leaving 9 bases between the germline ends. The CDR3 consists of 15 residues. This CDR3 is CASSLGADGNQPQHF. The CDR3 DNA reads TGTGCCAGCAGCTTGGGAGCGGACGGCAATCAGCCCCAGCATTTT.

This clone was seen once. V gene TRBV5-4 combines with J gene TRBJ2-2; D unclear. Germline CDR1 reads SGHNT; CDR2 reads YYREEE (reference sequence). There are 14 residues in the CDR3. Trimming shortened V by 5 bases and J by 0 bases, and 8 bases separated the two germline ends. The CDR3 here is CASRRNTNTGELFF. DNA for the CDR3: TGTGCCAGCAGGCGCAATACGAACACCGGGGAGCTGTTTTTT. The variable domain in full, with the rest retrieved from reference TRBV5-4 and TRBJ2-2, is ETGVTQSPTHLIKTRGQQVTLRCSSQSGHNTVSWYQQALGQGPQFIFQYYREEENGRGNFPPRFSGLQFPNYSSELNVNALELDDSALYLCASRRNTNTGELFFGEGSRLTVL.